This record looks at one TCR beta chain sequence and its context. What it recognizes is unknown. The V and J ends lost 6 bases and 2 bases respectively, with 16 bases between them. CDR3 size: 15 residues. CDR1 and CDR2 (germline): SGHDT, YYEEEE. The authors ran the immunoSEQ assay, v3.0, at survey level. The repertoire was sequenced with immunoSEQ multiplex PCR; TCRdb's copy has only in-frame clones and lacks some. The sample comprises under 25,000 clones, around three quarters of which are singletons, and less than 10% rests with the top ten. Clinicians in the United States treated all participants with HIV. In each sample, about 0.9-10 million cryopreserved PBMC were present before DNA extraction. This entry is derived from a study of long-term antiretroviral therapy in people with HIV. Broader study findings: Those clones which expanded before ART made up the dominant part of the repertoire at all time points.

The TCR comes from a man aged 18 to 29 with HIV. The chain joins TRBV5-6 to TRBJ2-3, with TRBD1 as a possible D gene (5 bases). Sequencing used unsorted PBMCs, obtained 0.5 years before starting antiretroviral therapy. The chain's CDR3 is CASTLFRTYTDTQYF. DNA for the CDR3: TGTGCCAGCACCCTGTTCCGGACATACACAGATACGCAGTATTTT.